This T cell receptor (beta chain) emerged from a study of Tregs in tolerant kidney transplant recipients. Mixed chimerism was transient after nonmyeloablative marrow transplants from related graft donors. Sequenced by immunoSEQ multiplex PCR; TCRdb stores in-frame clones only, minus some. The data show approximately 81,000 clones, roughly 91% seen once. Germline CDR1 SNHLY, CDR2 FYNNEI. V lost 4 bases, J lost 6 bases, and 4 bases stayed unmatched. The CDR3 length is 14 residues. Study-wide points: Changing PCR primers prevented nucleotide comparison between some patients' samples. This study did not directly address biological reproducibility.

With regard to this clone: Its cognate antigen is unknown.

Here the sequenced sample was CD4+ T cells from blood (PBMCs), taken 24 months after the transplant. The sequence was obtained from a human patient who received a combined kidney and bone marrow transplant. Some of the T cells may derive from the graft donor. The chain carries TRBV2 and TRBJ2-3; 10 nucleotides agree with TRBD2. The CDR3 DNA is TGTGCCAGCAGTGTCGATAGCGGGAGGGATACGCAGTATTTT. Residues: CASSVDSGRDTQYF.